A single sample is the source of the 8 T cell receptor beta chains below, sequenced in a study of identical twins. TCRdb used MiXCR to reprocess the 5' RACE reads, holding one entry per CDR3 protein. The data contain around 510,000 distinct CDR3 sequences, around an eighth of them singletons. This sample was shared with a second study, whose subject was yellow fever vaccine responses in identical twins.

The sequencing sample was made of CD4+ T cells sorted from blood. The receptors come from a woman younger than 35 in good health.

The chain recombines TRBV4-1 with TRBJ2-7; 7 bases match TRBD1. The V gene end was trimmed by 4 bases and the J gene end by 4 bases; junction bases not matched to a gene: 4. Looked up from germline, CDR1 is MGHRA and CDR2 is YSYEKL. CDR3 length: 13 amino acids. CDR3: CASSPQGWYEQYF. CDR3 nucleotides: TGCGCCAGCAGCCCACAGGGGTGGTACGAGCAGTACTTC.

The chain carries TRBV2 and TRBJ1-5; 11 nucleotides line up with TRBD1. J lost 10 bases, V lost 4 bases, and 6 bases had no gene match. The germline gives CDR1 SNHLY, CDR2 FYNNEI. The CDR3 sequence is 14 residues long. Here the CDR3 reads CASSAGTGGDPQHF. CDR3 DNA sequence: TGTGCCAGCAGTGCCGGGACAGGGGGAGATCCCCAGCATTTT. Full variable domain (outside the CDR3, taken from reference TRBV2 and TRBJ1-5): EPEVTQTPSHQVTQMGQEVILRCVPISNHLYFYWYRQILGQKVEFLVSFYNNEISEKSEIFDDQFSVERPDGSNFTLKIRSTKLEDSAMYFCASSAGTGGDPQHFGDGTRLSIL.

The chain recombines TRBV2 with TRBJ2-1; D perhaps matches TRBD2 (6 bases). The germline gives CDR1 SNHLY, CDR2 FYNNEI. V was clipped by 4 bases and J by 9 bases, with 13 bases between them. The CDR3 spans 13 residues. As DNA, the CDR3 is TGTGCCAGCAGTGTGACGGGGGTCGGTGAGCAGTTCTTC. Encoded protein: CASSVTGVGEQFF.

This clonotype was counted only a few times. V usage is TRBV9 and J usage is TRBJ2-2, with 11 bases fitting TRBD2. CDR3 length: 18 residues. J gave up 4 bases and V 2 bases, and 10 bases lay outside the gene matches. CDR1 and CDR2 from the germline V gene are SGDLS and YYNGEE. CDR3 coding DNA: TGTGCCAGCAGCGTTTTCTCTAGCGGGAGGAAACGCACCGGGGAGCTGTTTTTT. Translated, it gives CASSVFSSGRKRTGELFF.

In its sample, this clonotype was seen many times. V gene TRBV7-2 combines with J gene TRBJ1-3; no reliable D call. The CDR3 length is 15 residues. V was shortened by 5 bases and J by 0 bases, with 11 bases between the two germline ends. CDR1 is SGHTA, CDR2 FQGNSA, per germline. The CDR3: CASSPQSRSGNTIYF. The CDR3 bases are TGTGCCAGCAGCCCACAGTCGCGCTCTGGAAACACCATATATTTT.

Comments on this clonotype: Germline and junction disagree at one end, which may indicate a read error. The chain carries TRBV12-3 or TRBV12-4 and TRBJ1-2; D is uncertain. The CDR3 spans 13 residues. CDR3 residues: CASTLLGNYGYTF. The CDR3 DNA reads as TGTGCCAGCACTTTATTGGGAAACTATGGCTACACCTTC.

This clonotype occurred a few times. The rearrangement uses TRBV7-2 and TRBJ2-2; D assignment may be TRBD1 or TRBD2 (5 bases each). Trimming left V 1 base short and J 1 base short, with 10 bases between. In germline, CDR1 is SGHTA, CDR2 FQGNSA. There are 16 residues in the CDR3. The CDR3 sequence: CASSLGGIQNTGELFF. CDR3 in DNA: TGTGCCAGCAGCTTAGGGGGGATCCAGAACACCGGGGAGCTGTTTTTT.

The table lists this clonotype with many counts. CDR3 region: CASSSSGGGTGELFF. CDR3 bases: TGTGCCAGCAGCAGTAGCGGGGGGGGTACCGGGGAGCTGTTTTTT. V is TRBV7-2 and J is TRBJ2-2; TRBD2 matches at 11 bases. The CDR3 is 15 residues long. Trimming took 5 bases from V and 5 from J; bases not matched to a gene: 4. Per the germline V gene, CDR1 is SGHTA and CDR2 is FQGNSA.